Following are 3 T cell receptor beta chains from one sample sequenced in a study of blood T cell repertoires in COVID-19. Only in-frame clones appear in the TCRdb table, and some are missing; sequencing was by immunoSEQ multiplex PCR. The sample yields approximately 220,000 clones, under 90% seen once. Material for sequencing was PBMCs or T cells enriched from blood (not recorded which). The receptors come from a woman aged 25 to 45 with acute COVID-19.

This clone was counted once. The CDR3 here is CASSTGQGSTNEKLFF. In DNA, the CDR3 is TGTGCCAGCTCAACTGGGCAGGGCTCCACTAATGAAAAACTGTTTTTT. The rearrangement uses TRBV18 and TRBJ1-4; the D gene is possibly TRBD1 (5 bases). The germline gives CDR1 KGHSH, CDR2 LQKENI. Trimming took off 5 bases at V and 2 bases at J, with 15 bases between the two ends. The CDR3 extends over 16 amino acids.

The gene calls are TRBV29-1 and TRBJ2-1; TRBD2 aligns across 8 bases. In germline, CDR1 is SQVTM, CDR2 ANQGSEA. The V and J ends lost 4 bases and 1 base, in that order; junction bases with no gene match: 9. The CDR3 totals 16 residues. The CDR3 loop reads CSVGLRVAGSYNEQFF. CDR3 in DNA: TGCAGCGTTGGGCTCAGGGTAGCGGGATCCTACAATGAGCAGTTCTTC.

The chain couples TRBV4-2 to TRBJ2-3; 8 nucleotides match TRBD2. From germline, CDR1 is LGHNA and CDR2 YNFKEQ. V trimming: 1 base; J trimming: 1 base; junction bases outside the gene matches: 7. The CDR3 runs to 17 residues. The CDR3 is CASSQGSSGGGTDTQYF. In DNA, the CDR3 is TGTGCCAGCAGCCAAGGTTCCAGCGGGGGTGGCACAGATACGCAGTATTTT.